The next 9 T cell receptor beta chains were all read from a single sample in a study of shared T cell receptors in the human thymus. Using immunoSEQ multiplex PCR, the repertoire was profiled, and TCRdb retains in-frame clones only, with some absent. The sample shows about 660,000 clones, over 75% of them seen only once. These data were also reused for a study on human thymus T cells.

Sequenced: thymocytes. These receptors originate from a boy under two years old with a congenital heart defect.

A single count supports this clone. Its ends do not fully match the called genes, so a read error is possible. The chain joins TRBV5-4 to TRBJ2-5; D unclear. The CDR3 totals 13 residues. Germline V gives CDR1 SGHNT, CDR2 YYREEE (reference sequence). CDR3 nucleotide sequence: TGTGCCAGCAGCCCGGAGCAAACGGAGATCCAGTACTTC. As protein: CASSPEQTEIQYF.

The chain combines TRBV15 with TRBJ2-5; the match to TRBD2 covers 11 bases. The CDR3 runs to 15 residues. With 6 bases clipped from V and 2 bases from J, the junction kept 5 bases outside the gene matches. Germline V gene data show CDR1 as LNHNV and CDR2 as YYDKDF (reference sequence). The CDR3 nucleotides are TGTGCCACCAGTTATAGCGGGAGGGTTCAAGAGACCCAGTACTTC. Protein product: CATSYSGRVQETQYF.

The chain has TRBV4-1 and TRBJ2-3; TRBD2 matches at 13 bases. This CDR3 is 15 amino acids long. Trimming cost V 6 bases and J 1 base; bases outside gene matches: 1. Germline assignment: CDR1 MGHRA and CDR2 YSYEKL. CDR3 nucleotide sequence: TGCGCCAGCAGACTAGCGGGGGGGCGCACAGATACGCAGTATTTT. Its protein product is CASRLAGGRTDTQYF.

The chain uses TRBV4-1 and TRBJ2-5; TRBD2 agrees at 8 bases. Germline V gives CDR1 MGHRA, CDR2 YSYEKL. J was trimmed by 5 bases and V by 5 bases; bases with no gene match: 13. There are 16 residues in the CDR3. The CDR3 nucleotides are TGCGCCAGCAGCTTCGGGACTAGAGGACGGGCTGAGACCCAGTACTTC. It codes for CASSFGTRGRAETQYF.

This chain uses TRBV15 with TRBJ1-1; maybe TRBD1 (5 bases). Germline CDR1 is LNHNV and CDR2 is YYDKDF (reference sequence). V lost 1 base and J 1 base, leaving 16 bases between the germline ends. The CDR3 covers 17 residues. Here the CDR3 reads CATSRGQSREENTEAFF. The CDR3 DNA follows: TGTGCCACCAGCAGAGGACAGAGTAGAGAGGAGAACACTGAAGCTTTCTTT.

The rearrangement uses TRBV2 and TRBJ2-7, with 8 nucleotides matching TRBD1. V trimming: 6 bases; J trimming: 3 bases; junction bases outside the gene matches: 7. The CDR3 consists of 14 residues. The germline V gene has CDR1 SNHLY and CDR2 FYNNEI. CDR3 residues: CASRNGQGIYEQYF. For the CDR3, the DNA is TGTGCCAGCAGGAACGGACAGGGAATCTACGAGCAGTACTTC.

The rearrangement links TRBV28 to TRBJ1-6; a possible D gene is TRBD1 (5 bases). CDR1 is MDHEN, CDR2 SYDVKM, per germline. The CDR3 has 17 amino acids. V lost 5 bases to trimming and J lost 0 bases, with 14 bases between them. DNA of the CDR3: TGTGCCAGCAGTCCACAGGCCCGTAGCTCCTATAATTCACCCCTCCACTTT. Its protein product is CASSPQARSSYNSPLHF. Filled out from reference TRBV28 and TRBJ1-6, the complete variable domain reads DVKVTQSSRYLVKRTGEKVFLECVQDMDHENMFWYRQDPGLGLRLIYFSYDVKMKEKGDIPEGYSVSREKKERFSLILESASTNQTSMYLCASSPQARSSYNSPLHFGNGTRLTVT.

Only a few counts were recorded for this clone. The chain combines TRBV4-3 with TRBJ2-7, with D possibly TRBD1 on 6 matching bases. In germline, CDR1 is LGHNA, CDR2 YSLEER. This CDR3 spans 16 amino acids. V gave up 3 bases and J gave up 0 bases, with 15 bases separating them. CDR3 DNA: TGCGCCAGCAGCCAGGGGGCAGGTTTTAGCTCCTACGAGCAGTACTTC. Residues: CASSQGAGFSSYEQYF.

The CDR3 coding sequence is TGTGCCAGTAGTCAGGGAGCGGGAGACTACGAGCAGTACTTC. Translation: CASSQGAGDYEQYF. The chain employs TRBV19 and TRBJ2-7, with TRBD2 matching 8 bases. Unmatched junction bases numbered 6, after V lost 5 bases and J lost 3 bases. The CDR3 length is 14 residues. Germline values: CDR1 LNHDA, CDR2 SQIVND (reference sequence).